The clone carrying this T cell receptor beta chain has more than one count but fewer than ten. The antigen remains undetermined. The sample belongs to a study of T-cell memory formation after mild COVID-19. V was cut by 7 bases and J by 4 bases, with 14 bases left in between. The length of the CDR3 is 14 residues. Regarding the study as a whole: Day 15 to 85 contracting clones showed balanced CD4/CD8; day 15 to 37 expanders favored CD4+. Prior to infection, memory already included some responding clones, suggesting cross-reactive memory joined. Contracting CD4+ clones were located mainly in CM and EM, and CD8+ clones in EMRA.

TCRdb redid the calling of the 5' RACE reads with MiXCR, one entry per CDR3 protein. The sample has approximately 500,000 distinct CDR3 sequences; about 23% are singletons. The chain employs TRBV12-3 or TRBV12-4 and TRBJ1-3; D remains ambiguous. Sequencing was performed on PBMCs or a T cell subset sorted from them (not recorded which). The TCR was taken from an adult woman who had mild COVID-19 (a few samples of this study predate the infection). Cell type and time point are not known. This CDR3 reads CASTPAGSGNTIYF. CDR3 DNA sequence: TGTGCCAGCACCCCAGCTGGTTCGGGAAACACCATATATTTT.